This TCR beta chain was recovered during a study of neurological immune-mediated disorders. Study as a whole: A relapsing-remitting course was seen in most of the 34 multiple sclerosis patients and a secondary progressive course in 3. Study results and limitations: There were no CDR3 amino acid sequences shared by expanded clones across subjects, a result suggesting private repertoires in all groups. Multiple sclerosis was found to have the least TCR clonal expansion, below healthy controls, and HTLV-1-associated myelopathy the most.

This clonotype appeared many times. The antigen remains unidentified. TCRdb independently ran MiXCR on the 5' RACE reads; one entry per CDR3 protein. Among around 61,000 distinct CDR3 sequences listed, roughly 5% were seen once. The CDR3 length is 14 residues. CDR1 is SEHNR, CDR2 FQNEAQ, per germline (reference sequence). Trimming pared 1 base from V and 1 base from J, leaving 6 bases between. Sequencing was done on a sample of PBMCs. The rearrangement joins TRBV7-9 to TRBJ2-3; D gene uncertain. The TCR originated in a human donor with multiple sclerosis. The donor label of this sample is uncertain. The CDR3 loop is CASSLGAGTDTQYF. DNA for the CDR3: TGTGCCAGCAGCTTAGGGGCGGGCACAGATACGCAGTATTTT.